This entry lists 32 T cell receptor beta chains sequenced from one sample in a study of T cell responses to AZD1222 COVID-19 vaccine. Data came from immunoSEQ multiplex PCR; TCRdb stores just in-frame clones and leaves some out. The sample lists more than 70,000 clones; approximately 91% were seen once. Sequenced material: peripheral blood, taken 28 days after the second AZD1222 dose. All receptors come from an adult who received the AZD1222 COVID-19 vaccine.

The chain joins TRBV28 to TRBJ1-2; 7 nucleotides align to TRBD1. With V trimmed by 4 bases and J by 4 bases, 3 bases remained unmatched. CDR1 is MDHEN and CDR2 is SYDVKM in the germline V gene. The CDR3 consists of 13 residues. The CDR3 coding sequence is TGTGCCAGCAGTTCGGGACAGACCTATGGCTACACCTTC. Its protein is CASSSGQTYGYTF.

The V and J genes are TRBV19 and TRBJ1-4, with D perhaps TRBD1 (5 bases). V lost 5 bases to trimming and J lost 7 bases, with 20 bases between them. Germline CDR1 LNHDA, CDR2 SQIVND (reference sequence). The CDR3 is 16 residues long. Here the CDR3 reads CASSSTGETRGEKLFF. CDR3 nucleotide sequence: TGTGCCAGTAGTTCTACGGGGGAGACCCGAGGTGAAAAACTGTTTTTT.

The rearrangement uses TRBV11-2 and TRBJ1-4; tentatively, D is TRBD1 (5 bases). V lost 1 base and J lost 7, with 19 bases in between. The CDR3 has 17 residues. Looked up from germline, CDR1 is SGHAT and CDR2 is FQNNGV. CDR3 sequence: CASSLGLLGGLGEKLFF. The CDR3 bases are TGTGCCAGCAGCTTAGGCCTCCTGGGGGGTCTTGGTGAAAAACTGTTTTTT.

V gene TRBV19 combines with J gene TRBJ2-5, with 11 bases lining up with TRBD2. This CDR3 has 14 amino acids. V shed 7 bases and J 5 bases; nucleotides not matched to a gene: 6. CDR1 is LNHDA, CDR2 SQIVND, per germline (reference sequence). The CDR3 DNA reads TGTGCCAGTACTTCTAGCGGGGGGTTGGAGACCCAGTACTTC. Translating gives CASTSSGGLETQYF.

V and J are TRBV13 and TRBJ2-7, with TRBD2 matching over 10 bases. The CDR3 extends over 14 amino acids. V shed 8 bases and J 4 bases; nucleotides not matched to a gene: 8. Looked up from germline, CDR1 is PRHDT and CDR2 is FYEKMQ (reference sequence). The CDR3, as DNA: TGTGCCAGCCGAGAGCGGGGGGGTAGGTACGAGCAGTACTTC. Its translation: CASRERGGRYEQYF.

CDR3 DNA sequence: TGTGCCAGTAGTATCGGGACTAGCGAGACCTACGAGCAGTACTTC. Protein sequence: CASSIGTSETYEQYF. The chain joins TRBV19 to TRBJ2-7; 10 positions agree with TRBD2. The CDR3 is 15 residues long. With 3 bases clipped from V and 2 bases from J, the junction kept 4 bases outside the gene matches. Germline values: CDR1 LNHDA, CDR2 SQIVND (reference sequence).

The chain employs TRBV7-6 and TRBJ1-6; 10 nucleotides agree with TRBD1. CDR3 length equals 14 residues. The ends lost 6 bases at V and 7 bases at J; junction bases unmatched: 3. The germline V gene encodes CDR1 SGHVS and CDR2 FNYEAQ. This chain's CDR3 is CASSSDRGNSPLHF. The CDR3 DNA reads as TGTGCCAGCAGTTCGGACAGGGGGAATTCACCCCTCCACTTT. Variable domain in full (rest from reference TRBV7-6 and TRBJ1-6): GAGVSQSPRYKVTKRGQDVALRCDPISGHVSLYWYRQALGQGPEFLTYFNYEAQQDKSGLPNDRFSAERPEGSISTLTIQRTEQRDSAMYRCASSSDRGNSPLHFGNGTRLTVT.

V gene TRBV9 combines with J gene TRBJ2-7; D call uncertain. CDR3 length: 13 amino acids. V was cut by 3 bases and J by 4 bases, with 11 bases left in between. CDR1 is SGDLS, CDR2 YYNGEE, per germline. CDR3 loop: CASSEGRAYEQYF. CDR3 DNA sequence: TGTGCCAGCAGCGAAGGTAGGGCTTACGAGCAGTACTTC.

The rearrangement joins TRBV19 to TRBJ1-6; TRBD1 matches at 8 bases. CDR3 length: 15 residues. After removal of 6 bases from V and 7 bases from J, the junction contained 8 bases not matched to a gene. In germline, CDR1 is LNHDA, CDR2 SQIVND (reference sequence). CDR3 loop: CASRDGQGGNSPLHF. CDR3 nucleotide sequence: TGTGCCAGTAGAGACGGACAGGGCGGGAATTCACCCCTCCACTTT.

The genes are TRBV7-2 and TRBJ2-7, with 10 bases matching TRBD2. The germline CDR1 and CDR2 sequences are SGHTA and FQGNSA. The CDR3 totals 15 residues. With 5 bases clipped from V and 4 bases from J, the junction kept 8 bases outside the gene matches. CDR3 residues: CASSPVVGLAYEQYF. The DNA of the CDR3 is TGTGCCAGCAGCCCGGTGGTGGGACTAGCGTACGAGCAGTACTTC.

The chain is built from TRBV2 and TRBJ2-1, with D possibly TRBD2 on 5 matching bases. This CDR3 spans 14 amino acids. V lost 9 bases and J lost 3, with 15 bases in between. The germline CDR1 and CDR2 sequences are SNHLY and FYNNEI. The CDR3 nucleotides are TGTGCCAGTCGGTCCGGGGAAGACTACAATGAGCAGTTCTTC. Translating gives CASRSGEDYNEQFF. Full variable domain (outside the CDR3, taken from reference TRBV2 and TRBJ2-1): EPEVTQTPSHQVTQMGQEVILRCVPISNHLYFYWYRQILGQKVEFLVSFYNNEISEKSEIFDDQFSVERPDGSNFTLKIRSTKLEDSAMYFCASRSGEDYNEQFFGPGTRLTVL.

The gene calls are TRBV5-1 and TRBJ2-7; D might be TRBD2 (6 bases). Germline V lookup: CDR1 SGHRS, CDR2 YFSETQ. CDR3 length equals 16 residues. Trimming took off 2 bases at V and 6 bases at J, with 21 bases between the two ends. This chain's CDR3 is CASSLSPGGPVVEQYF. DNA of the CDR3: TGCGCCAGCAGCTTATCCCCCGGGGGACCAGTTGTCGAGCAGTACTTC.

V is TRBV6-1 and J is TRBJ1-3; the D is unclear. The CDR3 consists of 15 residues. Trimming cost V 0 bases and J 1 base, with 7 bases left between them. The germline V gene encodes CDR1 MNHNS and CDR2 SASEGT. The CDR3: CASSEAAGSGNTIYF. CDR3 sequence (DNA): TGTGCCAGCAGTGAAGCGGCGGGTTCTGGAAACACCATATATTTT.

This chain connects TRBV27 to TRBJ2-7; perhaps TRBD1 as D (5 bases). Germline CDR1 and CDR2: MNHEY and SMNVEV (reference sequence). V gave up 7 bases and J gave up 2 bases, with 12 bases separating them. This CDR3 contains 13 residues. The CDR3, as DNA: TGTGCCAGCAAGAGAACAGGAACCTACGAGCAGTACTTC. Protein sequence: CASKRTGTYEQYF.

V is TRBV9 and J is TRBJ1-1; D possibly corresponds to TRBD1 (5 bases). V gave up 4 bases and J gave up 1 base, with 8 bases separating them. Germline assignment: CDR1 SGDLS and CDR2 YYNGEE. This CDR3 contains 13 residues. The CDR3 bases are TGTGCCAGCAGCCAGGGACCGAACACTGAAGCTTTCTTT. Translated: CASSQGPNTEAFF.

The V and J genes are TRBV10-3 and TRBJ1-2; 7 bases map to TRBD1. Germline V gene sequence: CDR1 ENHRY, CDR2 SYGVKD. CDR3 size: 15 residues. V lost 0 bases to trimming and J lost 3 bases; unmatched junction nucleotides: 4. DNA for the CDR3: TGTGCCATCAGTGAGTCGACAGGGTCTTACTATGGCTACACCTTC. This encodes CAISESTGSYYGYTF.

This chain joins TRBV3-1 (or the pseudogene TRBV3-2) and TRBJ2-1; D is perhaps TRBD1 (5 bases). The CDR3 covers 13 residues. The germline V gene has CDR1 LGHDT and CDR2 YNNKEL (reference sequence). The V and J ends lost 4 bases and 4 bases respectively, with 8 bases between them. Here the CDR3 DNA reads TGTGCCAGCAGCCCTCAGGGATACAATGAGCAGTTCTTC. Its translation: CASSPQGYNEQFF.

CDR3 bases: TGTGCCATCAGTGCCGACACCGTTAGGACTGAAGCTTTCTTT. Translation: CAISADTVRTEAFF. The chain carries TRBV10-3 and TRBJ1-1; D remains unclear. Germline CDR1 is ENHRY and CDR2 is SYGVKD. CDR3 size: 14 residues. Trimming pared 4 bases from V and 5 bases from J, leaving 14 bases between.

The chain carries TRBV5-5 and TRBJ2-1; 14 bases map to TRBD2. The length of the CDR3 is 16 residues. Germline CDR1 and CDR2: SGHKS and YYEKEE (reference sequence). J was trimmed by 9 bases and V by 0 bases; bases with no gene match: 5. The CDR3 sequence is CASSLAGTSGGLEQFF. The CDR3, as DNA: TGTGCCAGCAGCTTGGCTGGGACTAGCGGGGGTCTTGAGCAGTTCTTC.

The chain combines TRBV6-2 or TRBV6-3 with TRBJ1-5; tentatively, D is TRBD1 (6 bases). The CDR3 has 16 residues. With 0 bases removed from V and 4 bases from J, the gap between germline ends came to 13 bases. Germline CDR1 is MNHEY and CDR2 is SVGEGT. The CDR3 coding sequence is TGTGCCAGCAGTTACTCTCCAGGGGCAGGGAATCAGCCCCAGCATTTT. Its translation: CASSYSPGAGNQPQHF.

V and J are TRBV2 and TRBJ2-6; D perhaps matches TRBD1 (6 bases). The V end was cut by 6 bases, the J end by 0 bases, with 12 bases between. The CDR3 sequence is 16 residues long. The germline V gene has CDR1 SNHLY and CDR2 FYNNEI. DNA for the CDR3: TGTGCCAGCAGCAGGGACACGAGCTCTGGGGCCAACGTCCTGACTTTC. Amino acid sequence: CASSRDTSSGANVLTF.

The V gene is TRBV2, the J gene TRBJ1-5, with D uncertain. Trimming removed 4 bases at V and 5 bases at J, with 9 bases between. The V gene's germline CDR1 is SNHLY and CDR2 FYNNEI. CDR3 length: 13 amino acids. CDR3 amino acids: CASSATVYQPQHF. The CDR3 DNA reads TGTGCCAGCAGTGCTACGGTCTATCAGCCCCAGCATTTT. Together with reference TRBV2 and TRBJ1-5, the CDR3 gives the full variable domain: EPEVTQTPSHQVTQMGQEVILRCVPISNHLYFYWYRQILGQKVEFLVSFYNNEISEKSEIFDDQFSVERPDGSNFTLKIRSTKLEDSAMYFCASSATVYQPQHFGDGTRLSIL.

The chain recombines TRBV6-5 with TRBJ1-2, with TRBD1 as a possible D gene (5 bases). Between the trimmed V and J ends, which lost 6 bases and 2 bases, there was a span of 10 bases. This CDR3 region has 13 residues. Germline lookup yields CDR1 MNHEY and CDR2 SVGAGI. DNA of the CDR3: TGTGCCAGCAGCCCCCCAGGGAACTATGGCTACACCTTC. Translation: CASSPPGNYGYTF.

Remarks on this clone: A junction end diverges from the germline sequence, so it may reflect a read error. The CDR3 reads CASSHNRDLYF. CDR3 bases: TGTGCCAGCAGCCACAACCGGGACCTTTATTTC. This chain joins TRBV6-5 and TRBJ2-7; D assignment may be TRBD1 or TRBD2 (5 bases each). This CDR3 is 11 amino acids long. Germline lookup yields CDR1 MNHEY and CDR2 SVGAGI.

The CDR3: CSFRTGLEYNEQFF. CDR3 nucleotide sequence: TGCAGCTTTCGGACAGGGTTGGAGTACAATGAGCAGTTCTTC. The chain carries TRBV29-1 and TRBJ2-1; 8 positions agree with TRBD1. Looked up from germline, CDR1 is SQVTM and CDR2 is ANQGSEA. The CDR3 sequence is 14 residues long. V was clipped by 8 bases and J by 4 bases; unmatched bases: 10.

The rearrangement uses TRBV30 and TRBJ1-2; 7 positions agree with TRBD1. CDR1 GTSNPN and CDR2 SVGIG come from the germline V gene (reference sequence). V was pared by 4 bases and J by 6 bases, with 8 bases of the junction left unmatched. This CDR3 is built from 13 residues. The CDR3 nucleotides read TGTGCCTGGACCCCGGACAGGTGGGATGGCTACACCTTC. Translating it yields CAWTPDRWDGYTF.

The chain combines TRBV5-1 with TRBJ1-1, with D unresolved. CDR1 is SGHRS and CDR2 is YFSETQ in the germline V gene. The ends were cut back, 5 bases at V and 0 bases at J, with 11 bases in the middle. This CDR3 has 14 amino acids. CDR3 DNA: TGCGCCAGCAGTCAAGAGAGATTGAACACTGAAGCTTTCTTT. This translates into CASSQERLNTEAFF.

The J gene is TRBJ2-5, the V gene TRBV27; D might be TRBD1 or TRBD2, each matching 5 bases. The V gene lost 5 bases and the J gene lost 7 bases, with 8 bases spanning the gap. The CDR3 is 11 amino acids. Looked up from germline, CDR1 is MNHEY and CDR2 is SMNVEV (reference sequence). In DNA form, the CDR3 reads TGTGCCAGCAGTCGGGGCGGGACCCAGTACTTC. Its translation is CASSRGGTQYF.

This chain links TRBV6-5 with TRBJ2-1, with 10 bases that match TRBD2. There are 15 residues in the CDR3. V was clipped by 2 bases and J by 9 bases; unmatched bases: 7. CDR1 and CDR2 (germline): MNHEY, SVGAGI. The CDR3 region is CASSYRAGGRVEQFF. In DNA form, the CDR3 reads TGTGCCAGCAGTTACCGAGCGGGGGGGCGGGTTGAGCAGTTCTTC.

The genes are TRBV27 and TRBJ2-1; 15 nucleotides align to TRBD2. The CDR3 sequence is 19 residues long. Trimming cost V 5 bases and J 9 bases; bases outside gene matches: 17. The germline gives CDR1 MNHEY, CDR2 SMNVEV (reference sequence). The CDR3 region is CASSNSEGLAGGGYGEQFF. The CDR3 coding sequence is TGTGCCAGCAGTAACTCCGAGGGACTAGCGGGGGGCGGGTATGGTGAGCAGTTCTTC.

The chain recombines TRBV5-6 with TRBJ2-6; D is perhaps TRBD1 (6 bases). Between the trimmed V and J ends, which lost 2 bases and 0 bases, there was a span of 15 bases. CDR3 length equals 18 residues. Germline V gene lookup returns CDR1 SGHDT and CDR2 YYEEEE. The CDR3 nucleotides are TGTGCCAGCAGCTTAGTGACAGGCCCCCTCTCTGGGGCCAACGTCCTGACTTTC. Its translation: CASSLVTGPLSGANVLTF.

This chain connects TRBV9 to TRBJ2-3, with 16 bases identical to TRBD2. The CDR3 consists of 18 residues. Per germline, CDR1 SGDLS and CDR2 YYNGEE. With V trimmed by 3 bases and J by 1 base, 5 bases remained unmatched. Here the CDR3 reads CASSASGTSGGGTDTQYF. The CDR3 DNA is TGTGCCAGCAGCGCCTCCGGGACTAGCGGGGGGGGCACAGATACGCAGTATTTT.